The 23 T cell receptor beta chains in this list originate from one sample, sequenced in a study of T cell repertoires in cytomegalovirus infection. MiXCR, applied by TCRdb to the reads, yields one record per CDR3 protein. Among about 76,000 distinct CDR3 sequences listed, approximately 3.7% were seen once. Material: PBMCs. The receptors were sampled from a human donor in good health (CMV status not recorded). Some clones in this sample may be carry-over from other donors' samples.

This clonotype was found many times. V is TRBV7-2 and J is TRBJ2-7; D may correspond to TRBD1 or TRBD2 (5 bases each). V dropped 1 base and J dropped 1 base, with 11 bases sitting between them. The length of the CDR3 is 15 residues. Germline V lookup: CDR1 SGHTA, CDR2 FQGNSA. The CDR3 spells CASSLEPGSSYEQYF. As DNA, the CDR3 is TGTGCCAGCAGCTTAGAGCCAGGGAGTTCCTACGAGCAGTACTTC.

This clonotype was seen ten or more times. The chain employs TRBV6-2 or TRBV6-3 and TRBJ2-5; 9 bases map to TRBD1. Trimming removed 7 bases from V and 1 base from J; junction bases left unmatched: 7. Germline CDR1 is MNHEY and CDR2 is SVGEGT. The CDR3 has 15 residues. CDR3 in amino acids: CASKYRDRVQETQYF. The DNA of the CDR3 is TGTGCCAGCAAATACCGGGACAGGGTCCAAGAGACCCAGTACTTC.

This clonotype was recorded at least ten times. V usage is TRBV4-1 and J usage is TRBJ1-1; the D gene is possibly TRBD1 (5 bases). Trimming took off 2 bases at V and 1 base at J, with 17 bases between the two ends. The CDR3 consists of 17 residues. The V gene's germline CDR1 is MGHRA and CDR2 YSYEKL. In nucleotides, the CDR3 is TGCGCCAGCAGCCAACCAACGGGGAGGAGGGGGAACACTGAAGCTTTCTTT. Protein product: CASSQPTGRRGNTEAFF.

This clonotype occurred many times. V gene TRBV28 combines with J gene TRBJ1-2; D not resolved. V gave up 5 bases and J gave up 8 bases, with 9 bases separating them. The CDR3 length is 11 residues. Germline loops: CDR1 MDHEN, CDR2 SYDVKM. CDR3 in DNA: TGTGCCAGCAGTCTCCAAACGGGCTACACCTTC. As protein: CASSLQTGYTF.

This clonotype was counted at least ten times. This rearrangement joins TRBV5-4 to TRBJ1-5; no firm D call. The CDR3 length is 12 residues. Germline loops: CDR1 SGHNT, CDR2 YYREEE (reference sequence). The ends were cut back, 4 bases at V and 9 bases at J, with 11 bases in the middle. The DNA of the CDR3 is TGTGCCAGCAGCACCATCGAGGGGCCCCAGCATTTT. This sequence encodes CASSTIEGPQHF.

The V call is TRBV7-6, the J call TRBJ2-7, with TRBD2 matching over 8 bases. The CDR3 covers 15 residues. Trimming cost V 5 bases and J 6 bases; bases outside gene matches: 12. Germline V gene sequence: CDR1 SGHVS, CDR2 FNYEAQ. CDR3 amino acids: CASSGARGLGSEQYF. The CDR3 DNA follows: TGTGCCAGCAGCGGCGCCAGGGGACTAGGGAGCGAGCAGTACTTC.

This clonotype was detected ten times or more. CDR3 residues: CASSPRGTEQPQHF. CDR3 coding DNA: TGCGCCAGCAGCCCAAGAGGTACGGAGCAGCCCCAGCATTTT. The chain couples TRBV5-1 to TRBJ1-5, with D unresolved. The germline V gene has CDR1 SGHRS and CDR2 YFSETQ. V lost 4 bases to trimming and J lost 7 bases, with 15 bases between them. CDR3 length: 14 amino acids.

There are many counts of this clonotype. The gene calls are TRBV29-1 and TRBJ1-2; D gene ambiguous. The V gene lost 4 bases and the J gene lost 3 bases, with 6 bases spanning the gap. Germline-derived CDR1 and CDR2 are SQVTM and ANQGSEA. The CDR3 totals 11 residues. DNA of the CDR3: TGCAGCGTTGCTGGGGACTATGGCTACACCTTC. It translates to CSVAGDYGYTF. Filled out from reference TRBV29-1 and TRBJ1-2, the complete variable domain reads SAVISQKPSRDICQRGTSLTIQCQVDSQVTMMFWYRQQPGQSLTLIATANQGSEATYESGFVIDKFPISRPNLTFSTLTVSNMSPEDSSIYLCSVAGDYGYTFGSGTRLTVV.

This clonotype has ten or more counts. The chain links TRBV7-2 to TRBJ2-7, with 10 positions matching TRBD2. Trimming took 5 bases from V and 4 from J; bases not matched to a gene: 11. CDR1 and CDR2 from the germline V gene are SGHTA and FQGNSA. The CDR3 is 16 residues long. The CDR3 reads CASSPSLAGALYEQYF. The CDR3 nucleotides are TGTGCCAGCAGCCCCTCCCTAGCGGGGGCACTTTACGAGCAGTACTTC.

This clonotype was found many times. This chain joins TRBV7-6 and TRBJ2-2; D may be TRBD1 (6 bases). V lost 4 bases and J 7 bases, leaving 19 bases between the germline ends. Germline lookup yields CDR1 SGHVS and CDR2 FNYEAQ. The CDR3 spans 16 residues. CDR3 coding DNA: TGTGCCAGCAGCTCCCCCGGGACACATAGGAACGGGGAGCTGTTTTTT. The encoded protein is CASSSPGTHRNGELFF.

This clonotype was detected ten times or more. V is TRBV19 and J is TRBJ1-4, with unresolved D. The germline V gene encodes CDR1 LNHDA and CDR2 SQIVND (reference sequence). With 7 bases removed from V and 0 bases from J, the gap between germline ends came to 18 bases. The CDR3 spans 17 residues. The CDR3 region is CASTLRGGYATNEKLFF. The CDR3 DNA sequence: TGTGCCAGTACCCTTAGAGGCGGCTATGCAACTAATGAAAAACTGTTTTTT.

The sample holds many counts of this clonotype. V gene TRBV7-2 combines with J gene TRBJ2-7, with 8 bases lining up with TRBD2. Germline CDR1 SGHTA, CDR2 FQGNSA. Trimming removed 8 bases from V and 6 bases from J; junction bases left unmatched: 9. There are 13 residues in the CDR3. CDR3 residues: CASCPRLAGEQYF. The CDR3 DNA reads as TGTGCCAGCTGTCCAAGGCTAGCGGGCGAGCAGTACTTC.

Many counts were recorded for this clonotype. V is TRBV10-3 and J is TRBJ2-5; tentatively, D is TRBD2 (5 bases). Trimming left V 4 bases short and J 5 bases short, with 11 bases between. The CDR3 covers 13 residues. From germline, CDR1 is ENHRY and CDR2 SYGVKD. The CDR3: CAISGLAGETQYF. CDR3 sequence (DNA): TGTGCCATCAGTGGGCTAGCAGGCGAGACCCAGTACTTC.

This clonotype was counted at least ten times. The chain uses TRBV27 and TRBJ1-6; D possibly corresponds to TRBD1 (5 bases). CDR1 and CDR2 from the germline V gene are MNHEY and SMNVEV (reference sequence). The V and J ends lost 6 bases and 2 bases respectively, with 17 bases between them. CDR3 size: 17 residues. The CDR3 loop reads CASSVGTGRTYNSPLHF. Written as DNA, the CDR3 is TGTGCCAGCAGCGTCGGGACGGGGAGGACCTATAATTCACCCCTCCACTTT.

This clonotype appeared many times. The rearrangement joins TRBV7-2 to TRBJ1-1; TRBD1 matches 8 bases. CDR1 and CDR2 from the germline V gene are SGHTA and FQGNSA. The CDR3 extends over 15 amino acids. V was clipped by 8 bases and J by 0 bases; unmatched bases: 8. This chain's CDR3 is CASGRDRNMNTEAFF. CDR3 sequence (DNA): TGTGCCAGCGGCCGGGACAGGAACATGAACACTGAAGCTTTCTTT.

This clonotype has a count of ten or more. The chain is built from TRBV10-3 and TRBJ2-3; D unclear. From germline, CDR1 is ENHRY and CDR2 SYGVKD. Deletions cut 10 bases from V and 2 bases from J, with 22 bases between. The CDR3 runs to 16 residues. The DNA of the CDR3 is TGTGCCACCACCAAACTTGGCGTATCGAACACAGATACGCAGTATTTT. Translating it yields CATTKLGVSNTDTQYF.

This clonotype was seen repeatedly, ten times or more. For the CDR3, the DNA is TGTGCCAGCCGAGACAGGGGGTTGGATGGCTACACCTTC. This sequence encodes CASRDRGLDGYTF. This chain connects TRBV5-6 to TRBJ1-2; 9 nucleotides align to TRBD1. Germline V CDR1 and CDR2: SGHDT, YYEEEE. This CDR3 is built from 13 residues. Unmatched junction bases numbered 7, after V lost 7 bases and J lost 6 bases.

This clonotype was recorded at least ten times. The chain employs TRBV29-1 and TRBJ1-4; a possible D gene is TRBD1 (5 bases). CDR1 is SQVTM, CDR2 ANQGSEA, per germline. The CDR3 totals 14 residues. V lost 4 bases and J 8 bases, leaving 17 bases between the germline ends. The CDR3 DNA sequence: TGCAGCGTTGCCGAGTTGGGGGTTGGAGAAAAACTGTTTTTT. It specifies CSVAELGVGEKLFF. Variable domain in full (rest from reference TRBV29-1 and TRBJ1-4): SAVISQKPSRDICQRGTSLTIQCQVDSQVTMMFWYRQQPGQSLTLIATANQGSEATYESGFVIDKFPISRPNLTFSTLTVSNMSPEDSSIYLCSVAELGVGEKLFFGSGTQLSVL.

Many counts were recorded for this clonotype. DNA for the CDR3: TGTGCCAGCAGCCCGGGACAGGGAAACATTCAGTACTTC. As protein: CASSPGQGNIQYF. The V gene is TRBV27, the J gene TRBJ2-4; 9 bases agree with TRBD1. Germline assignment: CDR1 MNHEY and CDR2 SMNVEV (reference sequence). V gave up 6 bases and J gave up 6 bases; unmatched junction bases: 3. The CDR3 length is 13 residues.

In its sample, this clonotype was seen many times. The chain is built from TRBV10-3 and TRBJ1-2, with D hard to call. V gave up 0 bases and J gave up 6 bases, with 17 bases separating them. This CDR3 is 16 amino acids long. Germline CDR1 reads ENHRY; CDR2 reads SYGVKD. This chain's CDR3 is CAISESILYAPDGYTF. The CDR3 coding sequence is TGTGCCATCAGTGAGTCGATATTATACGCTCCTGATGGCTACACCTTC.

This clonotype was observed a handful of times. The rearrangement uses TRBV7-2 and TRBJ2-7, with TRBD1 matching over 9 bases. CDR1 is SGHTA, CDR2 FQGNSA, per germline. V shed 2 bases, J shed 0 bases, and the junction held 8 bases outside the gene matches. This CDR3 contains 17 residues. The DNA for the CDR3 is TGTGCCAGCAGCTTACGGACAGGGGCGGGAAGCTCCTACGAGCAGTACTTC. It specifies CASSLRTGAGSSYEQYF. Drawing the rest from reference TRBV7-2 and TRBJ2-7, the complete variable domain is GAGVSQSPSNKVTEKGKDVELRCDPISGHTALYWYRQSLGQGLEFLIYFQGNSAPDKSGLPSDRFSAERTGGSVSTLTIQRTQQEDSAVYLCASSLRTGAGSSYEQYFGPGTRLTVT.

This clonotype was seen ten or more times. The chain combines TRBV7-2 with TRBJ1-2; TRBD1 is a possible D gene (5 bases). Germline-derived CDR1 and CDR2 are SGHTA and FQGNSA. The CDR3 sequence is 17 residues long. V was trimmed by 1 base and J by 5 bases, leaving 20 bases between them. CDR3 residues: CASSLVVSLGQGYGYTF. The CDR3 DNA is TGTGCCAGCAGCTTAGTAGTCTCGCTGGGGCAGGGATATGGCTACACCTTC.

In its sample, this clonotype was seen many times. This chain connects TRBV7-2 to TRBJ2-3; D uncertain. The CDR3 consists of 16 residues. Germline V gene lookup returns CDR1 SGHTA and CDR2 FQGNSA. V lost 5 bases, J lost 10 bases, and 25 bases lay in between. This chain's CDR3 is CASSPHRPPLVSAQYF. Written as DNA, the CDR3 is TGTGCCAGCAGCCCCCACAGACCTCCGTTGGTTTCGGCGCAGTATTTT.